One sample yielded the 27 T cell receptor beta chains listed below, sequenced in a study of blood T cell repertoires in COVID-19. The data were produced by immunoSEQ multiplex PCR, yet TCRdb's version contains in-frame clones alone and is incomplete. The repertoire holds around 240,000 clones, roughly 88% seen once, with 1.5% to 2% in the top ten. The sample consisted of PBMCs or T cells enriched from blood (not recorded which). These receptors were taken from a woman aged 45 to 65 who had recovered from COVID-19.

V gene TRBV5-5 combines with J gene TRBJ1-4; TRBD1 matches at 12 bases. This CDR3 is built from 18 residues. The germline gives CDR1 SGHKS, CDR2 YYEKEE (reference sequence). V lost 7 bases to trimming and J lost 2 bases; unmatched junction nucleotides: 12. The CDR3 nucleotides are TGTGCCAGCTCCCTTGGGACAGGGGGCGCGGGTACTAATGAAAAACTGTTTTTT. This encodes CASSLGTGGAGTNEKLFF.

The chain recombines TRBV7-2 with TRBJ1-2; TRBD1 matches at 10 bases. There are 14 residues in the CDR3. After removal of 5 bases from V and 3 bases from J, the junction contained 3 bases not matched to a gene. The germline gives CDR1 SGHTA, CDR2 FQGNSA. CDR3 nucleotides: TGTGCCAGCAGCCCGGACAGGGGGTACTATGGCTACACCTTC. This gives the protein CASSPDRGYYGYTF.

J is TRBJ2-1 and V is TRBV5-5; a possible D gene is TRBD1 (5 bases). Germline V gene data show CDR1 as SGHKS and CDR2 as YYEKEE (reference sequence). V dropped 0 bases and J dropped 4 bases, with 14 bases sitting between them. CDR3 size: 16 residues. The CDR3: CASSLGGRGPYNEQFF. CDR3 nucleotide sequence: TGTGCCAGCAGCTTGGGGGGTAGGGGCCCGTACAATGAGCAGTTCTTC.

This clone has a handful of counts. This rearrangement joins TRBV10-3 to TRBJ2-7; 10 positions agree with TRBD2. The V and J ends lost 4 bases and 3 bases, in that order; junction bases with no gene match: 3. Germline assignment: CDR1 ENHRY and CDR2 SYGVKD. The CDR3 consists of 14 residues. CDR3 in amino acids: CAISGSSGSYEQYF. CDR3 DNA sequence: TGTGCCATCAGTGGGTCTAGCGGGAGCTACGAGCAGTACTTC.

The V gene is TRBV29-1, the J gene TRBJ2-1; 10 bases agree with TRBD2. The V gene end was trimmed by 4 bases and the J gene end by 7 bases; junction bases not matched to a gene: 13. There are 16 residues in the CDR3. The germline V gene encodes CDR1 SQVTM and CDR2 ANQGSEA. This CDR3 is CSVVPPASGSANEQFF. CDR3 nucleotide sequence: TGCAGCGTTGTCCCCCCGGCTAGCGGGAGTGCTAATGAGCAGTTCTTC.

This chain links TRBV24-1 with TRBJ2-5; TRBD1 matches 11 bases. The CDR3 length is 16 residues. CDR1 is KGHDR, CDR2 SFDVKD, per germline. J was trimmed by 5 bases and V by 2 bases; bases with no gene match: 6. The CDR3 protein is CATSDWGQGDLETQYF. Here the CDR3 DNA reads TGTGCCACCAGTGATTGGGGACAGGGGGATTTGGAGACCCAGTACTTC.

The chain joins TRBV10-3 to TRBJ1-6, with D perhaps TRBD1 (6 bases). The CDR3 length is 14 residues. With 3 bases removed from V and 10 bases from J, the gap between germline ends came to 13 bases. The V gene's germline CDR1 is ENHRY and CDR2 SYGVKD. The CDR3 coding sequence is TGTGCCATCAGTGAAGGGGGGGGGAGGTCACCCCTCCACTTT. It yields the protein CAISEGGGRSPLHF.

The chain combines TRBV28 with TRBJ1-5, with D tentatively TRBD1 (5 bases). With 3 bases removed from V and 5 bases from J, the gap between germline ends came to 14 bases. Germline loops: CDR1 MDHEN, CDR2 SYDVKM. This CDR3 contains 15 residues. CDR3 in amino acids: CASSFDSRSYQPQHF. CDR3 DNA sequence: TGTGCCAGCAGTTTTGACAGCAGGAGTTATCAGCCCCAGCATTTT.

The J gene is TRBJ1-1, the V gene TRBV18; D might be TRBD1 (5 bases). V dropped 0 bases and J dropped 4 bases, with 9 bases sitting between them. The V gene's germline CDR1 is KGHSH and CDR2 LQKENI. The CDR3 has 14 residues. This CDR3 reads CASSPPTRATEAFF. The CDR3 nucleotides are TGTGCCAGCTCACCACCCACCAGGGCCACTGAAGCTTTCTTT.

CDR3 DNA: TGTGCCAGCAGCTTACCGACTAGCGGGTATCAAGATACGCAGTATTTT. This gives the protein CASSLPTSGYQDTQYF. This chain uses TRBV7-2 with TRBJ2-3; the match to TRBD2 covers 10 bases. The V gene end was trimmed by 2 bases and the J gene end by 5 bases; junction bases not matched to a gene: 7. This CDR3 is 16 amino acids long. The germline gives CDR1 SGHTA, CDR2 FQGNSA.

The V and J genes are TRBV14 and TRBJ1-1; a possible D gene is TRBD1 (6 bases). There are 14 residues in the CDR3. V dropped 2 bases and J dropped 7 bases, with 14 bases sitting between them. Looked up from germline, CDR1 is SGHDN and CDR2 is FVKESK. As DNA, the CDR3 is TGTGCCAGCAGCCAACGGCGGGGGCGCGGTGAAGCTTTCTTT. Amino acid sequence: CASSQRRGRGEAFF.

The chain's CDR3 is CASSQEAGSYNSPLHF. In DNA form, the CDR3 reads TGCGCCAGCAGCCAAGAGGCGGGATCCTATAATTCACCCCTCCACTTT. The chain employs TRBV4-1 and TRBJ1-6, with unresolved D. The CDR3 spans 16 residues. Germline CDR1 is MGHRA and CDR2 is YSYEKL. The V end was cut by 0 bases, the J end by 1 base, with 7 bases between.

The chain employs TRBV24-1 and TRBJ2-7; the D gene is possibly TRBD1 (6 bases). The CDR3 runs 12 residues. Per the germline V gene, CDR1 is KGHDR and CDR2 is SFDVKD. The ends were cut back, 4 bases at V and 4 bases at J, with 7 bases in the middle. CDR3 nucleotide sequence: TGTGCCACCAGTGAGCAGGGGTACGAGCAGTACTTC. Amino acids: CATSEQGYEQYF.

This clone showed up just a few times. The gene calls are TRBV24-1 and TRBJ2-2; 11 bases are shared with TRBD1. Germline V CDR1 and CDR2: KGHDR, SFDVKD. Losses at the gene ends were 3 bases for V and 5 bases for J; bases not matched to a gene: 4. The CDR3 sequence is 16 residues long. The CDR3 DNA is TGTGCCACCAGTGATGGGGGACAGGGGGAAACCGGGGAGCTGTTTTTT. It translates to CATSDGGQGETGELFF.

This clone was picked up a small number of times. The gene calls are TRBV27 and TRBJ2-1; possibly TRBD2 for D (6 bases). Germline-derived CDR1 and CDR2 are MNHEY and SMNVEV (reference sequence). V dropped 4 bases and J dropped 0 bases, with 13 bases sitting between them. There are 16 residues in the CDR3. The CDR3, as DNA: TGTGCCAGCAGTTCCAGTCGAGCGGGCTCCTACAATGAGCAGTTCTTC. Translation gives CASSSSRAGSYNEQFF.

The chain combines TRBV14 with TRBJ2-7; 7 bases match TRBD1. Germline V gene lookup returns CDR1 SGHDN and CDR2 FVKESK. Losses at the gene ends were 0 bases for V and 5 bases for J; bases not matched to a gene: 7. The CDR3 extends over 15 amino acids. The CDR3 nucleotides read TGTGCCAGCAGCCAAGAAGGAGACAGGGACGACGAGCAGTACTTC. Translating gives CASSQEGDRDDEQYF.

A few counts support this clone. CDR3 region: CASSFLGVGNQPQHF. In DNA form, the CDR3 reads TGTGCCAGCAGTTTCCTCGGGGTGGGCAATCAGCCCCAGCATTTT. The V call is TRBV28, the J call TRBJ1-5; no firm D call. The CDR3 consists of 15 residues. The germline V and J ends were trimmed by 3 bases and 2 bases, with 11 bases remaining between them. CDR1 and CDR2 (germline): MDHEN, SYDVKM.

This clone came up once. The chain links TRBV27 to TRBJ2-7, with TRBD2 as a possible D gene (6 bases). Germline CDR1 is MNHEY and CDR2 is SMNVEV (reference sequence). The CDR3 loop spans 16 amino acids. With 6 bases removed from V and 0 bases from J, the gap between germline ends came to 18 bases. The CDR3 DNA is TGTGCCAGCAGCGACCCCCCCGGGGGTGACTCCTACGAGCAGTACTTC. Translation gives CASSDPPGGDSYEQYF.

This clone was recorded only once. This sample also contains other DNA sequences that code for the same CDR3. This chain joins TRBV5-1 and TRBJ2-7; D not certain. This CDR3 contains 13 residues. Germline CDR1 reads SGHRS; CDR2 reads YFSETQ. V dropped 2 bases and J dropped 0 bases, with 6 bases sitting between them. The CDR3, as DNA: TGCGCCAGCAGCTTCGGTTCCTCCTACGAGCAGTACTTC. Its protein product is CASSFGSSYEQYF.

The genes are TRBV27 and TRBJ2-7; the match to TRBD2 covers 13 bases. Trimming at V came to 3 bases and at J to 9 bases, leaving 17 bases not matched to a gene. This CDR3 is 18 amino acids long. From germline, CDR1 is MNHEY and CDR2 SMNVEV (reference sequence). This CDR3 reads CASSFTGLAGVGGPGQYF. In nucleotides, the CDR3 is TGTGCCAGCAGTTTTACCGGACTAGCGGGAGTAGGGGGACCGGGGCAGTACTTC.

CDR3 in amino acids: CASSKPGHGFYEQYF. CDR3 nucleotides: TGTGCCAGCAGTAAACCGGGACATGGGTTCTACGAGCAGTACTTC. The V gene is TRBV28, the J gene TRBJ2-7; D possibly corresponds to TRBD1 (6 bases). CDR1 and CDR2 from the germline V gene are MDHEN and SYDVKM. CDR3 length equals 15 residues. Trimming pared 5 bases from V and 3 bases from J, leaving 17 bases between.

The gene calls are TRBV7-6 and TRBJ2-7, with D possibly being TRBD1 (7 bases). CDR3 length: 13 residues. Germline V gene lookup returns CDR1 SGHVS and CDR2 FNYEAQ. V was trimmed by 1 base and J by 7 bases, leaving 11 bases between them. The CDR3 sequence: CASSLDRGGEQYF. The CDR3 DNA reads TGTGCCAGCAGCTTAGACAGGGGAGGTGAGCAGTACTTC. Full variable domain (remainder filled in from reference TRBV7-6 and TRBJ2-7): GAGVSQSPRYKVTKRGQDVALRCDPISGHVSLYWYRQALGQGPEFLTYFNYEAQQDKSGLPNDRFSAERPEGSISTLTIQRTEQRDSAMYRCASSLDRGGEQYFGPGTRLTVT.

The chain is built from TRBV3-1 (or the pseudogene TRBV3-2) and TRBJ2-5; 8 positions agree with TRBD2. The V gene's germline CDR1 is LGHDT and CDR2 YNNKEL (reference sequence). The length of the CDR3 is 17 residues. V lost 0 bases, J lost 4 bases, and 10 bases stayed unmatched. CDR3 in amino acids: CASSQDISVSGRETQYF. The CDR3, as DNA: TGTGCCAGCAGCCAAGATATTTCAGTAAGCGGGAGAGAGACCCAGTACTTC.

This rearrangement joins TRBV28 to TRBJ1-6, with TRBD1 as a possible D gene (5 bases). The V gene's germline CDR1 is MDHEN and CDR2 SYDVKM. The V gene lost 6 bases and the J gene lost 4 bases, with 10 bases spanning the gap. CDR3 length: 14 residues. Written as DNA, the CDR3 is TGTGCCAGCAGCGTAACAGGTTATAATTCACCCCTCCACTTT. Translating gives CASSVTGYNSPLHF.

The rearrangement links TRBV19 to TRBJ2-5; TRBD2 matches 7 bases. The CDR3 is made up of 15 amino acids. CDR1 is LNHDA, CDR2 SQIVND, per germline (reference sequence). V trimming: 5 bases; J trimming: 5 bases; junction bases outside the gene matches: 11. This CDR3 reads CASSLGLAAQETQYF. The CDR3 nucleotides read TGTGCCAGTAGTTTGGGGCTAGCGGCGCAGGAGACCCAGTACTTC.

This rearrangement joins TRBV7-9 to TRBJ2-1; 15 positions match TRBD2. J gave up 7 bases and V 5 bases, and 9 bases lay outside the gene matches. Germline V gene data show CDR1 as SEHNR and CDR2 as FQNEAQ (reference sequence). This CDR3 comprises 17 residues. The CDR3 bases are TGTGCCAGCAGCCCGGGGACTAGCGGGAGGATGAGGAATGAGCAGTTCTTC. This translates into CASSPGTSGRMRNEQFF. Together with reference TRBV7-9 and TRBJ2-1, the CDR3 gives the full variable domain: DTGVSQNPRHKITKRGQNVTFRCDPISEHNRLYWYRQTLGQGPEFLTYFQNEAQLEKSRLLSDRFSAERPKGSFSTLEIQRTEQGDSAMYLCASSPGTSGRMRNEQFFGPGTRLTVL.

The chain employs TRBV5-1 and TRBJ2-7; D is unclear. This CDR3 is 12 amino acids long. V gave up 5 bases and J gave up 0 bases, with 6 bases separating them. Germline CDR1 reads SGHRS; CDR2 reads YFSETQ. CDR3: CASSVGSYEQYF. The CDR3 DNA is TGCGCCAGCAGTGTCGGCTCCTACGAGCAGTACTTC.